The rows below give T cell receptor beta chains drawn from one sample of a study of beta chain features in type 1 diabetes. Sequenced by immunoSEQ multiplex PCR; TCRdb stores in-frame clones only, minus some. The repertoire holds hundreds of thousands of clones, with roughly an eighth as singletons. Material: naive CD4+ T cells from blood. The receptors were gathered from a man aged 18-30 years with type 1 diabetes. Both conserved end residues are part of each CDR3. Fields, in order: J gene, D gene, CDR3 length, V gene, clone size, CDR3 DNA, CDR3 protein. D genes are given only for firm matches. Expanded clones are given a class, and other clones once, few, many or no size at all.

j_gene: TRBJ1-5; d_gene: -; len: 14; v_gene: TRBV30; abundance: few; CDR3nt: TGTGCCTGGAGTGCGTCGGGGGGTTCCCAGCCCCAGCATTTT; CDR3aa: CAWSASGGSQPQHF
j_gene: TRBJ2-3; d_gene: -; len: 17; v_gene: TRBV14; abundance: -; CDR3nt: TGTGCCAGCAGCCGATTTACACCCGCCCGAGGGACAGATACGCAGTATTTT; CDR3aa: CASSRFTPARGTDTQYF
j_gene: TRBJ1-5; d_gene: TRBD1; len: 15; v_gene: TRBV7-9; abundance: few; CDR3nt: TGTGCCAGCAGCCTCGCGGGACAGGAAAATCAGCCCCAGCATTTT; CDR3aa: CASSLAGQENQPQHF
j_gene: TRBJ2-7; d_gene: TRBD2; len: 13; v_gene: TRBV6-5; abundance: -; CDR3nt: TGTGCCAGCAGACTAGCGGGAGGTAACGAGCAGTACTTC; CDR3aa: CASRLAGGNEQYF
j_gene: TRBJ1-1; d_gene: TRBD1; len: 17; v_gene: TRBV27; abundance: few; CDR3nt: TGTGCCAGCAGTTCCCCCGGGGACAGGGGTAAGGGCACTGAAGCTTTCTTT; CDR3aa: CASSSPGDRGKGTEAFF
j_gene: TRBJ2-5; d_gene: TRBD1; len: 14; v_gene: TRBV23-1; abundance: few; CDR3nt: TGCGCCAGCAGCCCCCATGGGACAGAAGAGACCCAGTACTTC; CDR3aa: CASSPHGTEETQYF
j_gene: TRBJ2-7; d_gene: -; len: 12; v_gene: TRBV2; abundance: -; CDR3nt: TGTGCCAGCAGTGCAGACTACTACGAGCAGTACTTC; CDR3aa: CASSADYYEQYF
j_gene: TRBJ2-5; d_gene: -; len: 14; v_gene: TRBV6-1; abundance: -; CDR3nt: TGTGCCAGCATCAGCAGGAGGGGCCAAGAGACCCAGTACTTC; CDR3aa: CASISRRGQETQYF
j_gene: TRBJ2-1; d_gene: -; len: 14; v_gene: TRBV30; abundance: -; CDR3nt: TGTGCCTGGAGTGTACAAGGGTCCTACAATGAGCAGTTCTTC; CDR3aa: CAWSVQGSYNEQFF
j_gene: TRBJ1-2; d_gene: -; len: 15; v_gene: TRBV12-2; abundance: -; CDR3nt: TGTGCAAGTCGCTTCCACAGCTACCTTTTCCTTGGCTACACCTTC; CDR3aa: CASRFHSYLFLGYTF
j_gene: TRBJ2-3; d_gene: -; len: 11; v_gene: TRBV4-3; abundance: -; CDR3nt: TGCGCCAGCAGCTCGGGGGATACGCAGTATTTT; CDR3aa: CASSSGDTQYF
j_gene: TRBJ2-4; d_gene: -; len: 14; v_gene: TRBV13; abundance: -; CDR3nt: TGTGCCAGCAGGTCGGGACTAGCCAAAAACATTCAGTACTTC; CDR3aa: CASRSGLAKNIQYF
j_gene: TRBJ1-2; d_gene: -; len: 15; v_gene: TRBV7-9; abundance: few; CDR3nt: TGTGCCAGCAGCTTAGTCGGGGGAGGTGTCTATGGCTACACCTTC; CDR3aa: CASSLVGGGVYGYTF
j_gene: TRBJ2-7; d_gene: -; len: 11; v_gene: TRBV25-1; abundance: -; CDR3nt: TGTGCCAGCAGTGACTTATACGAGCAGTACTTC; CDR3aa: CASSDLYEQYF
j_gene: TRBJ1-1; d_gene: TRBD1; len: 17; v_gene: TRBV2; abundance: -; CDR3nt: TGTGCCAGCAGTGCCGAGGCCTTGACAGGGGGAAGGACTGAAGCTTTCTTT; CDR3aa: CASSAEALTGGRTEAFF
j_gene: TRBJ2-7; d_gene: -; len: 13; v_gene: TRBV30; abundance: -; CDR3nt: TGTGCCTGGAGTGTAAGTGAGTTTGGTCAGCAGTACTTC; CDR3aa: CAWSVSEFGQQYF
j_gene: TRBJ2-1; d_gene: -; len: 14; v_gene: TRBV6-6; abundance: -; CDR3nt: TGTGCCAGCATAAAAGGAGGAGACTTCAATGAGCAGTTCTTC; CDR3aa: CASIKGGDFNEQFF
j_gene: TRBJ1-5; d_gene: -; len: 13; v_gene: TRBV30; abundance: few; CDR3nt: TGTGCCTTCGCCTGGGATGGCAATCAGCCCCAGCATTTT; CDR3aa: CAFAWDGNQPQHF
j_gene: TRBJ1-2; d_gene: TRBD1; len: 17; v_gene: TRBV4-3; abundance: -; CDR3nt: TGCGCCAGCAGCCATGTGACAGGGGGCTCGGTTGACTATGGCTACACCTTC; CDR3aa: CASSHVTGGSVDYGYTF
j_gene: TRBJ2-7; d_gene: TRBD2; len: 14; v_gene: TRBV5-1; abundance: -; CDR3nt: TGCGCCAGCAGCTTGGGAGCGGGGACCTACGAGCAGTACTTC; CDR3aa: CASSLGAGTYEQYF
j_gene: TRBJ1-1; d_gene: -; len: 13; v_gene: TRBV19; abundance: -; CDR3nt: TGTGCCAGTAGTATGCGGGGTACGGCTGAAGCTTTCTTT; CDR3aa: CASSMRGTAEAFF
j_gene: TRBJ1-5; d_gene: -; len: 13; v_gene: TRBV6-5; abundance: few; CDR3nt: TGTGCCAGCACTCGTGGAGGGAGACAGCCCCAGCATTTT; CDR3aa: CASTRGGRQPQHF
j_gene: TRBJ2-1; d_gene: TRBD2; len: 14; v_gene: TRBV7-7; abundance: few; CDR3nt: TGTGCTAGCAGCTCGGGACTAGCGGGATTCGAGCAGTTCTTC; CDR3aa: CASSSGLAGFEQFF
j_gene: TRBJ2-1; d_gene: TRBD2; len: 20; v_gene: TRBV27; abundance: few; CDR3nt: TGTGCCAGCAGTTCCCCAGGTAGCGGGGTTGCCCCCAGCTCCTACAATGAGCAGTTCTTC; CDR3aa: CASSSPGSGVAPSSYNEQFF
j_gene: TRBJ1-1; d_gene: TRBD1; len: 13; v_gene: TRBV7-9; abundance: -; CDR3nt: TGTGCCAGCAGCTTAACAGGGGTCACTGAAGCTTTCTTT; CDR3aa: CASSLTGVTEAFF
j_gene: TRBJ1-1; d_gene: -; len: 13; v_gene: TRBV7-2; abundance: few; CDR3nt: TGTGCCAGCAGCCTGGGGCGGCAGACAGAAGCTTTCTTT; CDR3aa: CASSLGRQTEAFF
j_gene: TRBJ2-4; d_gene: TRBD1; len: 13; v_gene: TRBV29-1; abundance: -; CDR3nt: TGCAGCGTGGGCGGGACAGGAGGAAACATTCAGTACTTC; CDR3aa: CSVGGTGGNIQYF
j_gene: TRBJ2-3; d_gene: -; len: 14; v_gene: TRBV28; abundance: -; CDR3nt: TGTGCCAGCAATACCGGGGGGCCCGGGGATACGCAGTATTTT; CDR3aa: CASNTGGPGDTQYF
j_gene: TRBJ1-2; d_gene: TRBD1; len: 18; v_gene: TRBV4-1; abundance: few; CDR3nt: TGCGCCAGCAGCCAAGATTTTGACAGGGAGGTTCGAGATGTCGGCTACACCTTC; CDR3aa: CASSQDFDREVRDVGYTF
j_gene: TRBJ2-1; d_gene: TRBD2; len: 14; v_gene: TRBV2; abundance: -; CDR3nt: TGTGCCAGCAGTACTAGCGGGAGTTTCGATGAGCAGTTCTTC; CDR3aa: CASSTSGSFDEQFF
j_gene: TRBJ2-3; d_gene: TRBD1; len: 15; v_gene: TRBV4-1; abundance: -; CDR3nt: TGCGCCAGCAGCCAAGATGGGACAGGGACAGATACGCAGTATTTT; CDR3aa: CASSQDGTGTDTQYF
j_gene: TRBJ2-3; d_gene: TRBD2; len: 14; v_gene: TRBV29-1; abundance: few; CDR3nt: TGCAGCGTTGAAAGGACTAGCGAGTATGATACGCAGTATTTT; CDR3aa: CSVERTSEYDTQYF
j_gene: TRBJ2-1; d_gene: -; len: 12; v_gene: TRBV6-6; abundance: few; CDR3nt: TGTGCCAGCAGTTACACTGGGGGCTGGCAGTTCTTC; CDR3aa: CASSYTGGWQFF
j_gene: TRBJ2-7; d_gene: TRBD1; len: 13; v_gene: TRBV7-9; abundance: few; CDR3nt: TGTGCCAGCAGCTCGGACAGGGGGCGCGAGCAGTACTTC; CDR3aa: CASSSDRGREQYF
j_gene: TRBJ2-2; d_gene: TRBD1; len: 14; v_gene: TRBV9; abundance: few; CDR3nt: TGTGCCAGCAGCGTGGAAGGGGGCAACGGGGAGCTGTTTTTT; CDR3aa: CASSVEGGNGELFF
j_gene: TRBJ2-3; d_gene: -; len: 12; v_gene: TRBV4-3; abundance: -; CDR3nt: TGCGCCAGCAGCCTGAATTGGGATACGCAGTATTTT; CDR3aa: CASSLNWDTQYF
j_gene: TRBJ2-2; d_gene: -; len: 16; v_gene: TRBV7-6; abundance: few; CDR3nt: TGTGCCAGCAGCCGAATGACAGCTTCAGGGGCCGGGGAGCTGTTTTTT; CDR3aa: CASSRMTASGAGELFF
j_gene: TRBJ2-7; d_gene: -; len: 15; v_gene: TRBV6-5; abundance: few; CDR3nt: TGTGCCAGCAGTTACTCGCCTGGATCCTCCTACGAGCAGTACTTC; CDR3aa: CASSYSPGSSYEQYF
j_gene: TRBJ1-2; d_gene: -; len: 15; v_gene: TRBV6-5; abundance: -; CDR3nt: TGTGCCAGCAGTTACGGTCCAGGCCGCCAAATTGGCTACACCTTC; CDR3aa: CASSYGPGRQIGYTF
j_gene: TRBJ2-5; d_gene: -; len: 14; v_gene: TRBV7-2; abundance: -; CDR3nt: TGTGCCAGCAGCGCAGGGGGGGCTGGAGAGACCCAGTACTTC; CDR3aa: CASSAGGAGETQYF
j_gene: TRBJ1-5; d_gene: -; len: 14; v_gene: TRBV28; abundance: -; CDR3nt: TGTGCCAGCAGTTTGGGCAGGGGCAATCAGCCCCAGCATTTT; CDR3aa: CASSLGRGNQPQHF
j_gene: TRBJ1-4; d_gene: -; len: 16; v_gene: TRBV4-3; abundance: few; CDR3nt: TGCGCCAGCAGCCAAGAGTTGGGGCAGGTTGGAGAAAAACTGTTTTTT; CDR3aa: CASSQELGQVGEKLFF
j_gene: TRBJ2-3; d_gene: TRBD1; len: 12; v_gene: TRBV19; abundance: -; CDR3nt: TGTGCCAGTCGACAGGGTGCAGATACGCAGTATTTT; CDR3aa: CASRQGADTQYF
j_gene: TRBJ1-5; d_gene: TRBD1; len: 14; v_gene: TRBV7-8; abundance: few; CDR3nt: TGTGCCAGCAGCTTCGCAGGGGGCGGTCAGCCCCAGCATTTT; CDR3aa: CASSFAGGGQPQHF
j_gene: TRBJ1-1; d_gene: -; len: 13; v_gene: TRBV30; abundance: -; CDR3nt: TGTGCCTGGACCAGGACCTTGAACACTGAAGCTTTCTTT; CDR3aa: CAWTRTLNTEAFF
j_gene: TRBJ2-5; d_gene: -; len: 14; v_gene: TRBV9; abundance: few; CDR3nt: TGTGCCAGCAGCCCACGACAGATCCAAGAGACCCAGTACTTC; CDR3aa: CASSPRQIQETQYF
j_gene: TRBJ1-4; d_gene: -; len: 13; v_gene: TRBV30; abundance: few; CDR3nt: TGTGCCTGGAGTAGGCCCACCAATGAAAAACTGTTTTTT; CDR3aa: CAWSRPTNEKLFF
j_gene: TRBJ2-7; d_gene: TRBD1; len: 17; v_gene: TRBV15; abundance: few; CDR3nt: TGTGCCACCAGCAGAGGGAAGGGACAGGGTGGATCCTACGAGCAGTACTTC; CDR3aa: CATSRGKGQGGSYEQYF
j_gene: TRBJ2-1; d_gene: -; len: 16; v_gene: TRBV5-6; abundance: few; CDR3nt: TGTGCCAGCAGCCCTTTTGCGGGGCGGGAATACAATGAGCAGTTCTTC; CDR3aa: CASSPFAGREYNEQFF
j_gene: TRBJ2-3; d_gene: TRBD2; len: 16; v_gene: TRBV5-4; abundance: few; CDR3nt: TGTGCCAGCAGCTCCAGACTAGCGGGGGCCGCGGATACGCAGTATTTT; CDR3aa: CASSSRLAGAADTQYF